The following is a T cell receptor (beta chain) sequence with its context. Germline-derived CDR1 and CDR2 are SGHAT and FQNNGV. There are 15 residues in the CDR3. V was trimmed by 1 base and J by 2 bases, leaving 12 bases between them. This sample is part of a study of shared clonotypes between healthy human individuals. Generated by immunoSEQ multiplex PCR, the TCRdb table keeps only in-frame clones and is missing some. This sample has around 1.4 million clones; just under 99% occur once, and the top ten carry 0.36%. The rearrangement joins TRBV11-2 to TRBJ2-7; no definite D call. The clonotype originates from a man aged 25 to 40 in good health. Source material: naive CD4+ T cells sorted from blood. Subset indicated: CD45RA+ positively selected. The CDR3 DNA follows: TGTGCCAGCAGCTTAGGTGATAGCCGAACCTACGAGCAGTACTTC. Its protein product is CASSLGDSRTYEQYF.